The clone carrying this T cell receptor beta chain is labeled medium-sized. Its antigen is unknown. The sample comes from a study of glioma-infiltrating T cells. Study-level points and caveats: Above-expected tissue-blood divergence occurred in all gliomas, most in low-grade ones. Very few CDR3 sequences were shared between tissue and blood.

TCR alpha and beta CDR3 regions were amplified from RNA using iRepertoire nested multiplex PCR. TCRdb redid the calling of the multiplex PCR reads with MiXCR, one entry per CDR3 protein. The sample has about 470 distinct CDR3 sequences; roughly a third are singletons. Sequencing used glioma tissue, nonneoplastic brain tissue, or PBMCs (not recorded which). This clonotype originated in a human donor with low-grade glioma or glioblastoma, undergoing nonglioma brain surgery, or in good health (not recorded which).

The DNA for the CDR3 is TGTGCCAGCGGCCCTGGTAGAAGCTACGAGCAGTACTTC. Protein product: CASGPGRSYEQYF. The chain couples TRBV7-8 to TRBJ2-7; D call uncertain. The length of the CDR3 is 13 residues. Germline loops: CDR1 SGHVS, CDR2 FQNEAQ. Trimming stripped 8 bases from V and 3 bases from J, with 14 bases between.